This T cell receptor beta chain was found in a study of early T cells in non-severe SARS-CoV-2 infection. Overall study: Sequencing input comprised bulk RNA from unsorted whole blood; chain pairing was not available.

One entry per CDR3 protein, called by TCRdb with MiXCR from the 5' RACE reads. This table holds around 76,000 distinct CDR3 sequences, around 15% found once. The study's findings and limits: Clonotype matching in VDJdb favored anti-spike CD8 responses and did not capture private and CD4 specificities.

Germline loops: CDR1 MNHEY, CDR2 SMNVEV (reference sequence). The CDR3 length is 14 residues. V was cut by 1 base and J by 6 bases, with 9 bases left in between. As regards this clonotype: Its antigen remains unknown.

J is TRBJ2-2 and V is TRBV27; D not resolved. This clonotype was sampled from an adult who was a healthcare worker with PCR-confirmed SARS-CoV-2 infection or an uninfected control (not recorded which). Sequencing used whole blood, obtained at baseline. DNA for the CDR3: TGTGCCAGCAGTTTATACCCTGCCCCCGGGGAGCTGTTTTTT. This gives the protein CASSLYPAPGELFF.